This passage covers 21 T cell receptor beta chains from one sample sequenced in a study of identical twins. One entry per CDR3 protein, called by TCRdb with MiXCR from the 5' RACE reads. The table shows 1.5 million or so distinct CDR3 sequences, with 25% to 35% occurring only once. Source material: cord blood. The receptors were sampled from a newborn girl in good health.

The rearrangement joins TRBV20-1 to TRBJ1-6; 7 bases map to TRBD1. J lost 7 bases, V lost 3 bases, and 9 bases had no gene match. The germline V gene has CDR1 DFQATT and CDR2 SNEGSKA (reference sequence). This CDR3 spans 15 amino acids. CDR3 protein: CSASARQGGNSPLHF. The CDR3, as DNA: TGCAGTGCTAGTGCCCGACAGGGTGGGAATTCACCCCTCCACTTT.

This clonotype was counted only a few times. V gene TRBV6-2 or TRBV6-3 combines with J gene TRBJ2-7; possible D gene TRBD1, 8 bases. The V end was cut by 7 bases, the J end by 0 bases, with 13 bases between. The CDR3 sequence is 14 residues long. CDR1 and CDR2 from the germline V gene are MNHEY and SVGEGT. The CDR3 region is CASNRGGSSYEQYF. In nucleotides, the CDR3 is TGTGCCAGCAACAGGGGGGGCAGCTCCTACGAGCAGTACTTC.

V gene TRBV20-1 combines with J gene TRBJ2-7; 8 nucleotides align to TRBD2. The length of the CDR3 is 15 residues. With V trimmed by 3 bases and J by 1 base, 8 bases remained unmatched. CDR1 and CDR2 from the germline V gene are DFQATT and SNEGSKA (reference sequence). CDR3 sequence reads: CSASPLSGGSYEQYF. CDR3 coding DNA: TGCAGTGCTAGTCCCCTATCGGGAGGGTCCTACGAGCAGTACTTC.

The chain joins TRBV4-1 to TRBJ1-4; D is uncertain. There are 15 residues in the CDR3. The V gene lost 4 bases and the J gene lost 0 bases, with 9 bases spanning the gap. CDR1 MGHRA and CDR2 YSYEKL come from the germline V gene. Here the CDR3 DNA reads TGCGCCAGCAGCCCGACTCGTGCAACTAATGAAAAACTGTTTTTT. It encodes CASSPTRATNEKLFF.

The chain combines TRBV6-5 with TRBJ2-1; 11 bases map to TRBD2. Unmatched junction bases numbered 11, after V lost 6 bases and J lost 7 bases. Per the germline V gene, CDR1 is MNHEY and CDR2 is SVGAGI. The CDR3 spans 16 residues. The CDR3 sequence is CASRPPGLAAYNEQFF. The CDR3 DNA sequence: TGTGCCAGCAGACCCCCGGGACTAGCGGCATATAATGAGCAGTTCTTC.

This clonotype was seen a few times. The rearrangement links TRBV7-2 to TRBJ1-4; D remains ambiguous. V lost 3 bases and J 5 bases, leaving 10 bases between the germline ends. Germline-derived CDR1 and CDR2 are SGHTA and FQGNSA. The CDR3 totals 14 residues. CDR3 DNA: TGTGCCAGCAGCTTCCTCGGGAGGAATGAAAAACTGTTTTTT. It specifies CASSFLGRNEKLFF.

This clonotype was recorded at least ten times. The chain uses TRBV29-1 and TRBJ2-7; the D call may be TRBD1 or TRBD2 (5 bases each). The CDR3 consists of 14 residues. Germline CDR1 SQVTM, CDR2 ANQGSEA. V lost 6 bases to trimming and J lost 4 bases, with 19 bases between them. CDR3: CSVGDATRQYEQYF. CDR3 coding DNA: TGCAGCGTGGGGGACGCAACACGCCAATACGAGCAGTACTTC.

In its sample, this clonotype was seen a few times. The chain links TRBV19 to TRBJ2-4, with D possibly matching TRBD1 (5 bases). The germline V gene encodes CDR1 LNHDA and CDR2 SQIVND (reference sequence). Trimming cost V 1 base and J 4 bases, with 5 bases left between them. The CDR3 is 13 amino acids. DNA of the CDR3: TGTGCCAGTAGTATAGCAGGGAAAAACATTCAGTACTTC. This codes for CASSIAGKNIQYF.

The chain carries TRBV5-5 and TRBJ2-1, with D hard to call. Germline values: CDR1 SGHKS, CDR2 YYEKEE (reference sequence). Trimming stripped 2 bases from V and 4 bases from J, with 13 bases between. CDR3 length: 15 amino acids. CDR3 in amino acids: CASSFQDSRYNEQFF. The CDR3 DNA reads TGTGCCAGCAGCTTTCAGGATAGTAGGTACAATGAGCAGTTCTTC.

The sample holds a few counts of this clonotype. The chain employs TRBV24-1 and TRBJ2-5; the D gene is possibly TRBD2 (5 bases). Trimming pared 0 bases from V and 2 bases from J, leaving 12 bases between. Germline CDR1 and CDR2: KGHDR and SFDVKD. The CDR3 extends over 16 amino acids. CDR3 DNA: TGTGCCACCAGTGATTTGCGGGAAGGACCTCAAGAGACCCAGTACTTC. Its protein product is CATSDLREGPQETQYF.

The V gene is TRBV5-1, the J gene TRBJ2-7, with TRBD1 matching 8 bases. Germline V gives CDR1 SGHRS, CDR2 YFSETQ. V was clipped by 4 bases and J by 0 bases; unmatched bases: 3. CDR3 length: 14 residues. Written as DNA, the CDR3 is TGCGCCAGCAGCGCGACAGGGGCCTCCTACGAGCAGTACTTC. It is translated as CASSATGASYEQYF.

The J gene is TRBJ2-5, the V gene TRBV2; 8 bases are a match to TRBD2. The CDR3 is made up of 14 amino acids. J gave up 3 bases and V 7 bases, and 7 bases lay outside the gene matches. The germline gives CDR1 SNHLY, CDR2 FYNNEI. The CDR3 protein is CASIPRGLEETQYF. In nucleotides, the CDR3 is TGTGCCAGCATCCCTCGGGGACTAGAAGAGACCCAGTACTTC.

Worth noting for this clonotype: The junction departs from germline at one end; a sequencing error may be responsible. J is TRBJ2-3 and V is TRBV12-3 or TRBV12-4; 12 bases line up with TRBD2. The CDR3 length is 14 residues. The CDR3 reads CASSLAGGPDVEYF. CDR3 DNA sequence: TGTGCCAGCAGTCTAGCGGGAGGGCCAGATGTGGAGTATTTT.

This clonotype was detected a few times. The rearrangement uses TRBV2 and TRBJ2-7; D remains ambiguous. Germline assignment: CDR1 SNHLY and CDR2 FYNNEI. The V gene lost 2 bases and the J gene lost 3 bases, with 5 bases spanning the gap. The CDR3 covers 12 residues. This CDR3 is CASSEQNYEQYF. Written as DNA, the CDR3 is TGTGCCAGCAGTGAACAGAACTACGAGCAGTACTTC.

The J gene is TRBJ1-2, the V gene TRBV29-1; 9 nucleotides match TRBD1. J was trimmed by 7 bases and V by 7 bases; bases with no gene match: 10. CDR3 length equals 13 residues. From germline, CDR1 is SQVTM and CDR2 ANQGSEA. As DNA, the CDR3 is TGCAGCGGGACCCTGACAGGGGGGGCTGGCTACACCTTC. It is translated as CSGTLTGGAGYTF.

Regarding this clonotype: A much larger clone lies one base from this, so it may be a read error. The rearrangement uses TRBV4-1 and TRBJ2-1; 13 nucleotides align to TRBD2. The DNA end is a closer match to TRBJ2-7, so the J assignment may be wrong. The CDR3 is made up of 15 amino acids. CDR1 and CDR2 from the germline V gene are MGHRA and YSYEKL. The CDR3 protein is CASSPTSGGAHEQYF. CDR3 in DNA: TGCGCCAGCAGCCCTACTAGCGGGGGGGCACATGAGCAGTACTTC.

This clonotype has a count of ten or more. The CDR3 is CASSLVPETQYF. In nucleotides, the CDR3 is TGTGCCAGCAGCTTAGTGCCAGAGACCCAGTACTTC. The chain combines TRBV7-2 with TRBJ2-5; D is ambiguous. Per germline, CDR1 SGHTA and CDR2 FQGNSA. The germline V and J ends were trimmed by 1 base and 4 bases, with 4 bases remaining between them. This CDR3 has 12 residues.

The chain combines TRBV28 with TRBJ1-2, with D perhaps matching TRBD1 (5 bases). Between the trimmed V and J ends, which lost 1 base and 5 bases, there was a span of 14 bases. CDR3 length: 15 residues. Germline V gene sequence: CDR1 MDHEN, CDR2 SYDVKM. CDR3 sequence reads: CASSLSRVGDYGYTF. The CDR3 DNA follows: TGTGCCAGCAGTTTATCGCGAGTGGGGGATTATGGCTACACCTTC.

The chain employs TRBV20-1 and TRBJ1-5; D is unclear. The CDR3 is made up of 14 amino acids. Between the trimmed V and J ends, which lost 3 bases and 0 bases, there was a span of 9 bases. The germline V gene has CDR1 DFQATT and CDR2 SNEGSKA (reference sequence). The CDR3 DNA sequence: TGCAGTGCTAGTGGGAGAGATAGCAATCAGCCCCAGCATTTT. Encoded protein: CSASGRDSNQPQHF.

The chain joins TRBV11-2 to TRBJ2-7, with 9 bases lining up with TRBD2. Germline V gene sequence: CDR1 SGHAT, CDR2 FQNNGV. The V and J ends lost 1 base and 4 bases, in that order; junction bases with no gene match: 14. The CDR3 loop spans 18 amino acids. CDR3 amino acids: CASSLGPSTSGYLYEQYF. The CDR3 DNA is TGTGCCAGCAGCTTAGGACCCTCGACTAGCGGCTACCTTTACGAGCAGTACTTC.

The V call is TRBV27, the J call TRBJ1-2, with 8 bases lining up with TRBD1. CDR3 length: 14 residues. V lost 1 base, J lost 7 bases, and 5 bases stayed unmatched. Germline CDR1 is MNHEY and CDR2 is SMNVEV (reference sequence). The CDR3 sequence: CASSLLDRGTGYTF. The DNA for the CDR3 is TGTGCCAGCAGTTTATTAGACAGGGGTACTGGCTACACCTTC.